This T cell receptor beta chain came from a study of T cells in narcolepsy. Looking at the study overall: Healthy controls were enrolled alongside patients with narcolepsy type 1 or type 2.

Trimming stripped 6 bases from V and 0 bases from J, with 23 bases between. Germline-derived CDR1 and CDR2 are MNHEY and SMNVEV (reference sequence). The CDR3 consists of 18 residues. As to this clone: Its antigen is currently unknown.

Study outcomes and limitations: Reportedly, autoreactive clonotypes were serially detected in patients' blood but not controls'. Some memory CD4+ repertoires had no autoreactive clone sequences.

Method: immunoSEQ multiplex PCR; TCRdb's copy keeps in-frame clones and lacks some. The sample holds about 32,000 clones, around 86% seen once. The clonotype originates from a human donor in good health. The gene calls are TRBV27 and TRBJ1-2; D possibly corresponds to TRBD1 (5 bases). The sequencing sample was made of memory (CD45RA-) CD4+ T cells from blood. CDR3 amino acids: CASSPRPRDFRANYGYTF. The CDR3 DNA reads TGTGCCAGCAGCCCCCGTCCCCGGGACTTCCGAGCTAACTATGGCTACACCTTC.